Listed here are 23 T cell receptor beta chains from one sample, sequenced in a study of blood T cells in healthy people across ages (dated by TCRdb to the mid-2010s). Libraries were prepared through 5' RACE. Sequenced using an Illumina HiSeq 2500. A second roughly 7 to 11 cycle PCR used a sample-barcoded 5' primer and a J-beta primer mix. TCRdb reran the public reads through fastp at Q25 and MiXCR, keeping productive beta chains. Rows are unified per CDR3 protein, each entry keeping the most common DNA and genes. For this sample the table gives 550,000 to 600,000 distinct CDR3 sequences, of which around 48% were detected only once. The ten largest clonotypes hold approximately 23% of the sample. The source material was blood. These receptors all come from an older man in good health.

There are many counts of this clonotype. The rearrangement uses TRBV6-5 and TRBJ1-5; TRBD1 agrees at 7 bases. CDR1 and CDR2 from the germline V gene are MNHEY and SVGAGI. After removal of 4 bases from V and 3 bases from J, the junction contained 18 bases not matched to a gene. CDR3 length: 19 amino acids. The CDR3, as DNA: TGTGCCAGCAGTTCTAACCCGTACAGGGGTGATGGACCCAATCAGCCCCAGCATTTT. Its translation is CASSSNPYRGDGPNQPQHF.

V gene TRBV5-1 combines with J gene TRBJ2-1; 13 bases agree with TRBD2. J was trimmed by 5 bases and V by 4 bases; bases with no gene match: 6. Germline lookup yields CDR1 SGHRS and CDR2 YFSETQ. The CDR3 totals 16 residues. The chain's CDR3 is CASSPGGTSGNNEQFF. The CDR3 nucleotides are TGCGCCAGCAGCCCTGGAGGGACTAGCGGGAACAATGAGCAGTTCTTC.

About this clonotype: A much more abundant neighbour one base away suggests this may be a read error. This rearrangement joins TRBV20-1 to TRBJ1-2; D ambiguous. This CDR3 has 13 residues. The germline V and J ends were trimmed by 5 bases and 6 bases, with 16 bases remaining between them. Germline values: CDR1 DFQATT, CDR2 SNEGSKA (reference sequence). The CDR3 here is CSAPWRSNHGYTF. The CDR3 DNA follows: TGCAGTGCTCCATGGCGCTCCAACCATGGCTACACCTTC.

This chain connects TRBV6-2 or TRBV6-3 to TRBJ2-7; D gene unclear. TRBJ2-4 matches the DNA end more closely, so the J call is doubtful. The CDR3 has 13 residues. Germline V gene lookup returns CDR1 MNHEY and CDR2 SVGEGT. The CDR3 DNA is TGTGCCAGCAGTGCCCCCTCAGTCGTCATTCAGTACTTC. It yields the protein CASSAPSVVIQYF.

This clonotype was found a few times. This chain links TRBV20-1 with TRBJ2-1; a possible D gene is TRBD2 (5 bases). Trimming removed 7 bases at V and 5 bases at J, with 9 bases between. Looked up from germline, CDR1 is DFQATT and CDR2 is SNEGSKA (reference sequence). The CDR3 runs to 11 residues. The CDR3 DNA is TGCAGTGAAAGAGGGCACAATGAGCAGTTCTTC. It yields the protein CSERGHNEQFF.

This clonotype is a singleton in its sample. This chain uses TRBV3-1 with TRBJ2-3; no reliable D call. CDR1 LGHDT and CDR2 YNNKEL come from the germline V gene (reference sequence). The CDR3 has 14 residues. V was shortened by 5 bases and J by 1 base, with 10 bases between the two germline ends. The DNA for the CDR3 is TGTGCCAGCAGCAAAATGGTAGGCACAGATACGCAGTATTTT. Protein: CASSKMVGTDTQYF.

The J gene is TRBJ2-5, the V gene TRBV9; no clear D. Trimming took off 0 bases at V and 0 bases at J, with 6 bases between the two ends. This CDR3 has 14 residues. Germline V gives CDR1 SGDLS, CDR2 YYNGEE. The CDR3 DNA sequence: TGTGCCAGCAGCGTAGGCAGTTACCAAGAGACCCAGTACTTC. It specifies CASSVGSYQETQYF.

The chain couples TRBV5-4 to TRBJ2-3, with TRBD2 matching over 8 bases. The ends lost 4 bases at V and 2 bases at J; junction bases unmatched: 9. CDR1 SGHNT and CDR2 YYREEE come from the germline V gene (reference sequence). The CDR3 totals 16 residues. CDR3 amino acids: CASSPKLAAPTDTQYF. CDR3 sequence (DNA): TGTGCCAGCAGCCCAAAACTAGCGGCACCCACAGATACGCAGTATTTT.

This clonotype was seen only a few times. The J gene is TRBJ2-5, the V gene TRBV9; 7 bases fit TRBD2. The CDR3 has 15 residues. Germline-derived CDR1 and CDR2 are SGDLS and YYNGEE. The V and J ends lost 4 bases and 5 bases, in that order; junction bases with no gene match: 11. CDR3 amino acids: CASSLRGEGQETQYF. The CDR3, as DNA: TGTGCCAGCAGCCTCCGAGGGGAGGGTCAGGAGACCCAGTACTTC. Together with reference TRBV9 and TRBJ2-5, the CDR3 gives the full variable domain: DSGVTQTPKHLITATGQRVTLRCSPRSGDLSVYWYQQSLDQGLQFLIQYYNGEERAKGNILERFSAQQFPDLHSELNLSSLELGDSALYFCASSLRGEGQETQYFGPGTRLLVL.

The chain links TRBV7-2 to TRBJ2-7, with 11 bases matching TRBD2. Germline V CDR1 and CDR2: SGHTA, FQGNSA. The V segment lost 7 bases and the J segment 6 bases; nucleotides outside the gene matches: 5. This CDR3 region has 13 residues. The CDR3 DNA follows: TGTGCCAGCACCGGGACTAGCGGTCGCGAGCAGTACTTC. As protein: CASTGTSGREQYF.

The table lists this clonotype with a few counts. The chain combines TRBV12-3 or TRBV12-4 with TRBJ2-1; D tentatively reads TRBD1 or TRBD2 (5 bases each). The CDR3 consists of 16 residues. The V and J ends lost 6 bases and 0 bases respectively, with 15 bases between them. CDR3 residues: CASSLWTGGSYNEQFF. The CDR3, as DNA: TGTGCCAGCAGCCTCTGGACTGGGGGCTCCTACAATGAGCAGTTCTTC.

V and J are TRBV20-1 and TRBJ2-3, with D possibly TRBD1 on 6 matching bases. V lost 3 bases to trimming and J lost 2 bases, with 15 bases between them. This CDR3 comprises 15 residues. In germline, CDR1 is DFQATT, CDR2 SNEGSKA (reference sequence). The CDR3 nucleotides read TGCAGTGCTAGCCACCCCAGGGGATCCACAGATACGCAGTATTTT. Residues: CSASHPRGSTDTQYF.

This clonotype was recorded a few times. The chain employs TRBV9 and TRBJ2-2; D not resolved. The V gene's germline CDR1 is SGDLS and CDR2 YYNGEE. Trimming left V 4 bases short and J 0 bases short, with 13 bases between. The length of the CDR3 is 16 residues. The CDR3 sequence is CASSLRTNTNTGELFF. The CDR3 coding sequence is TGTGCCAGCAGCCTCAGGACGAATACGAACACCGGGGAGCTGTTTTTT.

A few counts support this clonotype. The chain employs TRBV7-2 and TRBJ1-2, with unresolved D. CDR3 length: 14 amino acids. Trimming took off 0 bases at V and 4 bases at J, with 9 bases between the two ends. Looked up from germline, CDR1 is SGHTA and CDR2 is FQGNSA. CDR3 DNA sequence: TGTGCCAGCAGCTTAGCATCCGGAGGCTATGGCTACACCTTC. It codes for CASSLASGGYGYTF.

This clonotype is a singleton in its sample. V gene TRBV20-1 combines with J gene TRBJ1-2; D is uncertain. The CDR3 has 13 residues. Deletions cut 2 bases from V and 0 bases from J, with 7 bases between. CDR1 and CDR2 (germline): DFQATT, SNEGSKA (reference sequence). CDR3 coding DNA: TGCAGTGCTAGACTCGCGGCTAACTATGGCTACACCTTC. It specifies CSARLAANYGYTF.

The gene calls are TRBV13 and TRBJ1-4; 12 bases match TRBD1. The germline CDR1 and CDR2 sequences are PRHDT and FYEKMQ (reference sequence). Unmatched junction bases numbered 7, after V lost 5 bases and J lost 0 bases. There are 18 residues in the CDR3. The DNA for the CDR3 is TGTGCCAGCAGCGCACGCGGGACAGGGGGCACAACTAATGAAAAACTGTTTTTT. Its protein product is CASSARGTGGTTNEKLFF.

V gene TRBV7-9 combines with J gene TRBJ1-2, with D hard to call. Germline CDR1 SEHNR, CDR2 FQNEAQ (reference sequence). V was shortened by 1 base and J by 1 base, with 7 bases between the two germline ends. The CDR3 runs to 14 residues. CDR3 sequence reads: CASSLVGGNYGYTF. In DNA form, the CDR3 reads TGTGCCAGCAGCTTAGTAGGCGGTAACTATGGCTACACCTTC.

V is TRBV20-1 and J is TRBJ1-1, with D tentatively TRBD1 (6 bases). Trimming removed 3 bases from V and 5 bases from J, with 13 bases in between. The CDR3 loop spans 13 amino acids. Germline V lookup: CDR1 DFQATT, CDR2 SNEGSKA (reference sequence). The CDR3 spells CSARRERGTEAFF. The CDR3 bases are TGCAGTGCTAGGAGGGAGAGGGGGACTGAAGCTTTCTTT.

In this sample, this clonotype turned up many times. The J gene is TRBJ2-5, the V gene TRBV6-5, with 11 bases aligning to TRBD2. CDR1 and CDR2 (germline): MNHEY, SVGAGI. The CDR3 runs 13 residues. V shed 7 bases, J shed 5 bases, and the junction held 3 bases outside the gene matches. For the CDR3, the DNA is TGTGCCAGCAACTTAGCGGGAGGGGAGACCCAGTACTTC. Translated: CASNLAGGETQYF.

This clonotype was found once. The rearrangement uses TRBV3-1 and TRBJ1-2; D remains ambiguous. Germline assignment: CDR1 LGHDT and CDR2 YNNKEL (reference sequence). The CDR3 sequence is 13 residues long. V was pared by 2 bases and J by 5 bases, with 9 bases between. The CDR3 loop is CASSQRSGYGYTF. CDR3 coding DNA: TGTGCCAGCAGCCAAAGGAGTGGATATGGCTACACCTTC.

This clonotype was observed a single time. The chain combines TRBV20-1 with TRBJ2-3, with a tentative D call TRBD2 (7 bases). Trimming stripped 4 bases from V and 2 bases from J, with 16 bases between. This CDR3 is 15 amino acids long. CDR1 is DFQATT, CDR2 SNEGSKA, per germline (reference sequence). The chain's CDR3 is CSAMGGGGYTDTQYF. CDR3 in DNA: TGCAGTGCTATGGGAGGGGGGGGGTACACAGATACGCAGTATTTT.

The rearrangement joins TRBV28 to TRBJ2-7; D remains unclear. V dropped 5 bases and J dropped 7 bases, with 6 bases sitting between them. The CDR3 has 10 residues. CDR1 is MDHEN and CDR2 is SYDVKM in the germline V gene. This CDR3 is CASSHVEQYF. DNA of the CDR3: TGTGCCAGCAGTCATGTAGAGCAGTACTTC.

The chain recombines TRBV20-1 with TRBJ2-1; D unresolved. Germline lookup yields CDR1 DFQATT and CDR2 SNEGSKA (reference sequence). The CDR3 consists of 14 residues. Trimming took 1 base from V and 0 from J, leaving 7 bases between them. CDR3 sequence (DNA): TGCAGTGCTAGAGTGCCGGGCTCCTACAATGAGCAGTTCTTC. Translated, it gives CSARVPGSYNEQFF.